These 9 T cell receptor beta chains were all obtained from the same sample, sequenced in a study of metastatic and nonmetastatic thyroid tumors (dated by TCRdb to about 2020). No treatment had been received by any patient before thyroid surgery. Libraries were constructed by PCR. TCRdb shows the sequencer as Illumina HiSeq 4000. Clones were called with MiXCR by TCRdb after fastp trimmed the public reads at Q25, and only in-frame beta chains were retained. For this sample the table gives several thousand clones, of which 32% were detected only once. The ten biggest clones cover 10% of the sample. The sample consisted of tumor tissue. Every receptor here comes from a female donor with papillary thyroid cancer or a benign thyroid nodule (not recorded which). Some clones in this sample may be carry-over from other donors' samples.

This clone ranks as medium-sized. The CDR3 nucleotides read TGTGCCAGCAGCCAAGGGGCAGGGGGGACCTACGAGCAGTACTTC. This encodes CASSQGAGGTYEQYF. The chain links TRBV3-1 to TRBJ2-7, with TRBD1 as a possible D gene (7 bases). This CDR3 comprises 15 residues. Between the trimmed V and J ends, which lost 1 base and 2 bases, there was a span of 12 bases. Germline CDR1 and CDR2: LGHDT and YNNKEL (reference sequence).

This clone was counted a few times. DNA for the CDR3: TGTGCCAGCAGCCTTGGACTGAACGAGCAGTACTTC. Protein: CASSLGLNEQYF. The rearrangement uses TRBV2 and TRBJ2-7; possible D gene TRBD2, 5 bases. Trimming removed 6 bases at V and 5 bases at J, with 11 bases between. The CDR3 runs to 12 residues. Germline CDR1 reads SNHLY; CDR2 reads FYNNEI.

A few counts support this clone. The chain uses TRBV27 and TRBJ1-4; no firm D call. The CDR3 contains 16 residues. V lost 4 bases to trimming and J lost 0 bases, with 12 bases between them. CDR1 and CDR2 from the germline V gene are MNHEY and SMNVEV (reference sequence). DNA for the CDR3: TGTGCCAGCAGTTACAAAACGACGCCAACTAATGAAAAACTGTTTTTT. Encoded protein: CASSYKTTPTNEKLFF.

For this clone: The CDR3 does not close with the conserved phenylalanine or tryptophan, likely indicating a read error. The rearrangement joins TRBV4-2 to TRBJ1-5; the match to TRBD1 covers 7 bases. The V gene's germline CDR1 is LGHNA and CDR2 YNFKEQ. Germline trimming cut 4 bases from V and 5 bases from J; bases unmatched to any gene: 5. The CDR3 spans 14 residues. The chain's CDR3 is CASSLRQGHQPQHP. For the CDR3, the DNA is TGTGCCAGCAGCCTTAGACAGGGCCATCAGCCCCAGCATCCC.

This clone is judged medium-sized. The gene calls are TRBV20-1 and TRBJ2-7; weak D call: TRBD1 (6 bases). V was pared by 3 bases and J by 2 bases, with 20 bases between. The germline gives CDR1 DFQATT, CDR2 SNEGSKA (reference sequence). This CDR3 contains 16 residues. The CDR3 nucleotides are TGCAGTGCTAGTAGTTACCGGGACACTAGACCCTACGAGCAGTACTTC. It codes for CSASSYRDTRPYEQYF.

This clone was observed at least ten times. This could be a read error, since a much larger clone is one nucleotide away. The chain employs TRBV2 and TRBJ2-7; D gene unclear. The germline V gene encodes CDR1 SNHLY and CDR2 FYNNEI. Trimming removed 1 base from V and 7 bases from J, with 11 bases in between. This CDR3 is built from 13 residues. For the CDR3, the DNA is TGTGCCAGCAGTGAAGACCGACTCCAAGAGCAGTACTTC. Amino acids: CASSEDRLQEQYF.

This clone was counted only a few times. CDR3: CARRKVTIGSEQFF. The CDR3 DNA is TGTGCCAGGAGAAAGGTCACTATCGGGAGTGAGCAGTTCTTC. The rearrangement links TRBV2 to TRBJ2-1; a weak D match, TRBD2 (6 bases). Germline values: CDR1 SNHLY, CDR2 FYNNEI. Between the trimmed V and J ends, which lost 9 bases and 9 bases, there was a span of 21 bases. The CDR3 is 14 residues long.

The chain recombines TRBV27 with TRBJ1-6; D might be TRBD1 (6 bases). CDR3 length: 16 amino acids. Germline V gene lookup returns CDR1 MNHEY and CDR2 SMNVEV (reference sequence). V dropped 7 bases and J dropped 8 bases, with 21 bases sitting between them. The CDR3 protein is CASTDRSVTLYSPLHF. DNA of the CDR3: TGTGCCAGCACCGACAGGTCGGTCACCCTGTATTCACCCCTCCACTTT.

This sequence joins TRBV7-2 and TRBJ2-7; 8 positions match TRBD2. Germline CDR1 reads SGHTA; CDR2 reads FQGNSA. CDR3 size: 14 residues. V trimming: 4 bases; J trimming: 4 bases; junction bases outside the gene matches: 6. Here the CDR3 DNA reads TGTGCCAGCAGCTCAAGCGGGGGCTGGTACGAGCAGTACTTC. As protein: CASSSSGGWYEQYF.